Following are 18 T cell receptor beta chains from one sample sequenced in a study of OX40 agonist ivuxolimab in advanced cancers. Clones were read by immunoSEQ multiplex PCR, and TCRdb kept only the in-frame ones, dropping some. The data show 70,000 or so clones, around 89% seen once. The source material was CD4+ or CD8+ T cells sorted from blood, sampled in a trial of the OX40 agonist ivuxolimab. The receptors shown here come from an adult with an advanced solid tumor such as melanoma, head and neck, liver or kidney cancer.

This sequence joins TRBV20-1 and TRBJ2-5; D unresolved. Germline values: CDR1 DFQATT, CDR2 SNEGSKA (reference sequence). V lost 6 bases to trimming and J lost 4 bases, with 9 bases between them. This CDR3 region has 11 residues. DNA of the CDR3: TGCAGTGCGACGTCAACAGAGACCCAGTACTTC. Amino acids: CSATSTETQYF.

The rearrangement links TRBV10-3 to TRBJ2-2; 8 bases line up with TRBD2. The CDR3 sequence is 14 residues long. Germline V gene data show CDR1 as ENHRY and CDR2 as SYGVKD. The ends lost 2 bases at V and 4 bases at J; junction bases unmatched: 0. This chain's CDR3 is CAISEREGTGELFF. CDR3 nucleotide sequence: TGTGCCATCAGTGAGCGGGAGGGCACCGGGGAGCTGTTTTTT.

The chain is built from TRBV21-1 and TRBJ1-3; TRBD1 is the table's D call, not checked against the DNA. TRBV21-1 is given as a pseudogene. This CDR3 spans 12 amino acids. The chain's CDR3 is CASSGGPSAIYF. CDR3 nucleotide sequence: TGTGCCAGCAGCGGGGGCCCAAGCGCCATATATTTT.

This sequence joins TRBV7-2 and TRBJ2-1; 14 nucleotides align to TRBD2. With 5 bases clipped from V and 9 bases from J, the junction kept 6 bases outside the gene matches. The CDR3 covers 15 residues. Per germline, CDR1 SGHTA and CDR2 FQGNSA. Here the CDR3 DNA reads TGTGCCAGCAGCCCCATAGGACTAGCGGGGGGTGAGCAGTTCTTC. It yields the protein CASSPIGLAGGEQFF.

The rearrangement joins TRBV7-8 to TRBJ2-7; D might be TRBD2 (6 bases). V was clipped by 1 base and J by 7 bases, with 11 bases between them. Germline V gene lookup returns CDR1 SGHVS and CDR2 FQNEAQ. The length of the CDR3 is 13 residues. CDR3 amino acids: CASSLGAGPEQYF. In DNA form, the CDR3 reads TGTGCCAGCAGCTTAGGGGCGGGACCTGAGCAGTACTTC.

This clone was seen just once. This rearrangement joins TRBV5-6 to TRBJ2-7; D may correspond to TRBD1 or TRBD2 (5 bases each). V lost 4 bases and J 7 bases, leaving 21 bases between the germline ends. The germline gives CDR1 SGHDT, CDR2 YYEEEE. The CDR3 has 15 residues. The CDR3 region has the DNA TGTGCCAGCAGCACCACCCTAGCCGGGACGAGGGAGCAGTACTTC. Translating it yields CASSTTLAGTREQYF.

This chain links TRBV30 with TRBJ2-7; D is undetermined. The germline gives CDR1 GTSNPN, CDR2 SVGIG (reference sequence). With 5 bases removed from V and 2 bases from J, the gap between germline ends came to 13 bases. This CDR3 is built from 13 residues. This chain's CDR3 is CAWASGSPYEQYF. The CDR3 region has the DNA TGTGCCTGGGCCTCCGGATCCCCCTACGAGCAGTACTTC.

This clone was recorded once. The chain uses TRBV28 and TRBJ1-2; TRBD1 is a possible D gene (5 bases). The CDR3 has 16 residues. V was trimmed by 8 bases and J by 8 bases, leaving 27 bases between them. CDR1 is MDHEN and CDR2 is SYDVKM in the germline V gene. CDR3 residues: CASCTAAAGESEGYTF. The DNA for the CDR3 is TGTGCCAGCTGTACTGCAGCTGCGGGGGAGTCTGAAGGCTACACCTTC.

The rearrangement links TRBV7-6 to TRBJ2-7; D is uncertain. This CDR3 comprises 14 residues. The V end lost 0 bases, the J end lost 0 bases, and 6 bases lay between the germline ends. The V gene's germline CDR1 is SGHVS and CDR2 FNYEAQ. CDR3: CASSLAGLSYEQYF. The CDR3 DNA reads TGTGCCAGCAGCTTAGCTGGGCTCTCCTACGAGCAGTACTTC.

J is TRBJ2-3 and V is TRBV7-3; D is unclear. Germline V CDR1 and CDR2: SGHTA, FQGTGA. This CDR3 spans 14 amino acids. V was shortened by 2 bases and J by 4 bases, with 10 bases between the two germline ends. The CDR3 sequence: CASSLGSSPDTQYF. The CDR3 DNA follows: TGTGCCAGCAGCTTAGGATCCAGCCCAGATACGCAGTATTTT.

This chain connects TRBV18 to TRBJ2-7; D is perhaps TRBD1 (6 bases). Trimming took 2 bases from V and 3 from J, leaving 8 bases between them. Germline loops: CDR1 KGHSH, CDR2 LQKENI. CDR3 length: 13 residues. This CDR3 is CASSPGRGYEQYF. In nucleotides, the CDR3 is TGTGCCAGCTCACCAGGCAGGGGCTACGAGCAGTACTTC.

V usage is TRBV28 and J usage is TRBJ2-3; D uncertain. Germline loops: CDR1 MDHEN, CDR2 SYDVKM. V was pared by 1 base and J by 9 bases, with 14 bases between. The CDR3 consists of 14 residues. DNA for the CDR3: TGTGCCAGCAGTTTATCAGGTGCGGCCGTGACGCAGTATTTT. Encoded protein: CASSLSGAAVTQYF.

This chain connects TRBV7-9 to TRBJ1-2; 7 bases map to TRBD1. V was pared by 5 bases and J by 8 bases, with 8 bases of the junction left unmatched. The CDR3 runs 13 residues. From germline, CDR1 is SEHNR and CDR2 FQNEAQ (reference sequence). The CDR3 bases are TGTGCCAGCAGCATAACAGGGGCTGAGGGCTACACCTTC. Protein sequence: CASSITGAEGYTF.

CDR3 nucleotides: TGTGCCAGCAGTTTATCCCACTACGAGCAGTACTTC. Translating it yields CASSLSHYEQYF. V and J are TRBV28 and TRBJ2-7; no clear D. The CDR3 runs to 12 residues. The V gene's germline CDR1 is MDHEN and CDR2 SYDVKM. Trimming pared 1 base from V and 3 bases from J, leaving 4 bases between.

This chain links TRBV5-4 with TRBJ2-1; D ambiguous. From germline, CDR1 is SGHNT and CDR2 YYREEE (reference sequence). This CDR3 is 15 amino acids long. V shed 0 bases and J shed 4 bases, with 11 bases lying between them. CDR3 DNA: TGTGCCAGCAGCTTGGAGGTCGGCACTTACAATGAGCAGTTCTTC. It is translated as CASSLEVGTYNEQFF. The full variable domain, with the rest looked up from reference TRBV5-4 and TRBJ2-1, is ETGVTQSPTHLIKTRGQQVTLRCSSQSGHNTVSWYQQALGQGPQFIFQYYREEENGRGNFPPRFSGLQFPNYSSELNVNALELDDSALYLCASSLEVGTYNEQFFGPGTRLTVL.

The gene calls are TRBV7-9 and TRBJ2-5, with D tentatively TRBD1 or TRBD2 (5 bases each). The CDR3 has 15 residues. CDR1 and CDR2 from the germline V gene are SEHNR and FQNEAQ (reference sequence). Trimming pared 5 bases from V and 2 bases from J, leaving 15 bases between. The chain's CDR3 is CASSRRVGAQETQYF. The CDR3 nucleotides are TGTGCCAGCAGCAGAAGGGTCGGGGCTCAAGAGACCCAGTACTTC. Using reference TRBV7-9 and TRBJ2-5 for the parts outside the CDR3, the full variable domain is DTGVSQNPRHKITKRGQNVTFRCDPISEHNRLYWYRQTLGQGPEFLTYFQNEAQLEKSRLLSDRFSAERPKGSFSTLEIQRTEQGDSAMYLCASSRRVGAQETQYFGPGTRLLVL.

This rearrangement joins TRBV18 to TRBJ1-1; D unresolved. Trimming cost V 3 bases and J 4 bases, with 9 bases left between them. Germline V gene data show CDR1 as KGHSH and CDR2 as LQKENI. The CDR3 totals 13 residues. CDR3 coding DNA: TGTGCCAGCTCACCCCCCGCGGGCACTGAAGCTTTCTTT. Translation gives CASSPPAGTEAFF. Using reference TRBV18 and TRBJ1-1 for the parts outside the CDR3, the full variable domain is NAGVMQNPRHLVRRRGQEARLRCSPMKGHSHVYWYRQLPEEGLKFMVYLQKENIIDESGMPKERFSAEFPKEGPSILRIQQVVRGDSAAYFCASSPPAGTEAFFGQGTRLTVV.

The V gene is TRBV6-5, the J gene TRBJ2-2; D remains unclear. With 7 bases removed from V and 1 base from J, the gap between germline ends came to 10 bases. The CDR3 spans 14 residues. The V gene's germline CDR1 is MNHEY and CDR2 SVGAGI. The CDR3 DNA is TGTGCCAGCACCTTCCTACTGAACACCGGGGAGCTGTTTTTT. Translation: CASTFLLNTGELFF.